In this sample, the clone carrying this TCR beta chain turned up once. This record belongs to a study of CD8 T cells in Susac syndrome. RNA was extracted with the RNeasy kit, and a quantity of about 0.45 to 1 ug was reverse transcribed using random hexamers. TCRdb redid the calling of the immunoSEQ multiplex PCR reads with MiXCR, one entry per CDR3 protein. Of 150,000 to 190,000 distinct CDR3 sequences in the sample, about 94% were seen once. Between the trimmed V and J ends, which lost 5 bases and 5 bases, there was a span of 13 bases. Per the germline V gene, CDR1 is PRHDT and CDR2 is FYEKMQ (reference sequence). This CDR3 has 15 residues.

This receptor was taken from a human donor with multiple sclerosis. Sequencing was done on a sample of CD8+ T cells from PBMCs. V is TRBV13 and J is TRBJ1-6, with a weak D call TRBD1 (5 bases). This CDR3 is CASSRQGWNNSPLHF. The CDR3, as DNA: TGTGCCAGCAGCAGGCAGGGTTGGAATAATTCACCCCTCCACTTT.